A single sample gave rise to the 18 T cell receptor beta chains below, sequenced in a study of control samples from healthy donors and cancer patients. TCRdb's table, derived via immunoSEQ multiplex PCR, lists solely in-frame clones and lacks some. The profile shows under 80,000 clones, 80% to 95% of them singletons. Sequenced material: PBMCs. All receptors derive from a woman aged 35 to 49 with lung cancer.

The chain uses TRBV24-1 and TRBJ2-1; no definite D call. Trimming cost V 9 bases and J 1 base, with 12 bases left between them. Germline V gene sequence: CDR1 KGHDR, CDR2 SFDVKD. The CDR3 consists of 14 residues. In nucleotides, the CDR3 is TGTGCCACCTCCGGAGACACGTCCTACAATGAGCAGTTCTTC. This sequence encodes CATSGDTSYNEQFF.

The chain's CDR3 is CASSQVPRADYGYTF. The CDR3 coding sequence is TGCGCCAGCAGCCAAGTTCCTCGGGCAGACTATGGCTACACCTTC. V and J are TRBV4-1 and TRBJ1-2; no definite D call. V lost 1 base and J 3 bases, leaving 12 bases between the germline ends. CDR3 length: 15 amino acids. CDR1 and CDR2 (germline): MGHRA, YSYEKL.

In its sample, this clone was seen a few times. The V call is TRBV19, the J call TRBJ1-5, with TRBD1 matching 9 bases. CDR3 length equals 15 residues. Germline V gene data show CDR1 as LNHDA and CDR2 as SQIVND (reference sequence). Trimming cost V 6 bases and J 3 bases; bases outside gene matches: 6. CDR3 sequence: CASSLDRGNNQPQHF. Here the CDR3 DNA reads TGTGCCAGTAGCTTGGACAGGGGTAACAATCAGCCCCAGCATTTT. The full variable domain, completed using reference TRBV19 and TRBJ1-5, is DGGITQSPKYLFRKEGQNVTLSCEQNLNHDAMYWYRQDPGQGLRLIYYSQIVNDFQKGDIAEGYSVSREKKESFPLTVTSAQKNPTAFYLCASSLDRGNNQPQHFGDGTRLSIL.

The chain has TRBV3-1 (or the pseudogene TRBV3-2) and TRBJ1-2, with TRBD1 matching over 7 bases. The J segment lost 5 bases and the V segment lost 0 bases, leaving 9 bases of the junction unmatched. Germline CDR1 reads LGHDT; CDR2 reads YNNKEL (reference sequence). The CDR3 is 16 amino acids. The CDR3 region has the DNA TGTGCCAGCAGCCAAGATTTATCCCCAGGGGGGTATGGCTACACCTTC. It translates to CASSQDLSPGGYGYTF.

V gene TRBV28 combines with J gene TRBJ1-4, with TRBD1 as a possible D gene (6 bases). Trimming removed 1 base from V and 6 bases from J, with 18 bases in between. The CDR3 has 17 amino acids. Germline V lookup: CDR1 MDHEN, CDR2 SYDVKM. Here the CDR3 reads CASSLLGDTLGYEKLFF. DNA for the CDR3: TGTGCCAGCAGTTTATTGGGGGACACTCTGGGGTATGAAAAACTGTTTTTT.

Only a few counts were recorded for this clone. The CDR3 nucleotides read TGTGCCAGTAGTAGGTCGGCGGGCGAGCTGTTTTTT. It codes for CASSRSAGELFF. The rearrangement joins TRBV19 to TRBJ2-2; the D gene is possibly TRBD2 (5 bases). Germline lookup yields CDR1 LNHDA and CDR2 SQIVND (reference sequence). Trimming cost V 4 bases and J 11 bases, with 11 bases left between them. The CDR3 totals 12 residues.

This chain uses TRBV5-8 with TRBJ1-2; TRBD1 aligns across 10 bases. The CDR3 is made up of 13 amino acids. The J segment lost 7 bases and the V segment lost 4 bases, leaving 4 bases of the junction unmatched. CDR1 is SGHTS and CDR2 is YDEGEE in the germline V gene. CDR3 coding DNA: TGTGCCAGCAGCACGGGACAGGGGTTTGGCTACACCTTC. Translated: CASSTGQGFGYTF. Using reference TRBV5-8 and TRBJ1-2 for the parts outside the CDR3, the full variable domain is EAGVTQSPTHLIKTRGQQATLRCSPISGHTSVYWYQQALGLGLQFLLWYDEGEERNRGNFPPRFSGRQFPNYSSELNVNALELEDSALYLCASSTGQGFGYTFGSGTRLTVV.

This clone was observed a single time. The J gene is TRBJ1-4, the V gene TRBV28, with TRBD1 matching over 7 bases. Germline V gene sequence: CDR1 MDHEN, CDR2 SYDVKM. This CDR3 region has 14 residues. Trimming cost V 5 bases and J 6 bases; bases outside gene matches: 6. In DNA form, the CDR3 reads TGTGCCAGCAGTACACCCGACAGGGATGAAAAACTGTTTTTT. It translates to CASSTPDRDEKLFF.

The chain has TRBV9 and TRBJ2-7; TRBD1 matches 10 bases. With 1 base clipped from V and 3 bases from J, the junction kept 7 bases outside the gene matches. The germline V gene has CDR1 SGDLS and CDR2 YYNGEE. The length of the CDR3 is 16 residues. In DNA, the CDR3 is TGTGCCAGCAGCGTAACTCCGGGACAGGGGAACTACGAGCAGTACTTC. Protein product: CASSVTPGQGNYEQYF.

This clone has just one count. The CDR3 reads CASSEFGGRANTGELFF. The DNA of the CDR3 is TGTGCCAGCAGTGAATTTGGAGGGCGGGCGAACACCGGGGAGCTGTTTTTT. The gene calls are TRBV6-1 and TRBJ2-2; tentative D call: TRBD2 (6 bases). Between the trimmed V and J ends, which lost 2 bases and 0 bases, there was a span of 13 bases. Germline V gene sequence: CDR1 MNHNS, CDR2 SASEGT. This CDR3 contains 17 residues.

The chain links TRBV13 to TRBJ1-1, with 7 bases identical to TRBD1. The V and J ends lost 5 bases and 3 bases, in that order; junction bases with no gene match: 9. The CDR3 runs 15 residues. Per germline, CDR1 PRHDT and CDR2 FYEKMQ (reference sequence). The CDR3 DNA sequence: TGTGCCAGCAGCGCATACAGGGGAAAATACACTGAAGCTTTCTTT. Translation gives CASSAYRGKYTEAFF.

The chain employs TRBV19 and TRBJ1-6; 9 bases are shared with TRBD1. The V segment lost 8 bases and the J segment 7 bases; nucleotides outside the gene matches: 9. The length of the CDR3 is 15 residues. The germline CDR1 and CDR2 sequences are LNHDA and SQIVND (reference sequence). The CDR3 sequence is CASGKRTGENSPLHF. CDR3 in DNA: TGTGCCAGTGGCAAGCGGACAGGGGAAAATTCACCCCTCCACTTT.

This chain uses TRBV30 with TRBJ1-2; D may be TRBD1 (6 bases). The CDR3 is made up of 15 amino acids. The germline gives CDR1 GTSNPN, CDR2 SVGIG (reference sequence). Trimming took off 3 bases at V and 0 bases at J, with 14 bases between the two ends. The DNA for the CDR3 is TGTGCCTGGAGCCGGGCCGGGGGCCCTAACTATGGCTACACCTTC. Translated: CAWSRAGGPNYGYTF.

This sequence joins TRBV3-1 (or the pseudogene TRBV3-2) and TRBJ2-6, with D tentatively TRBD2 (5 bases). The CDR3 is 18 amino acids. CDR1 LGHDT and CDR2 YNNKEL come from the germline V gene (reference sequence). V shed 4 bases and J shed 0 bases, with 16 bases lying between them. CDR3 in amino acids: CASSLGLVLSSGANVLTF. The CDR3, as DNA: TGTGCCAGCAGCCTTGGACTGGTCCTGAGCTCTGGGGCCAACGTCCTGACTTTC.

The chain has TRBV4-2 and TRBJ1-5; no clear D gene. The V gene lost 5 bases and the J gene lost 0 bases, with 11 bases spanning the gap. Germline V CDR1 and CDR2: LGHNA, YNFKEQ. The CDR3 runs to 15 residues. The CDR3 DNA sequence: TGTGCCAGCAGCGTGACCGTGAGTAGCAATCAGCCCCAGCATTTT. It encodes CASSVTVSSNQPQHF.

The CDR3 DNA sequence: TGTGCCAGCAGTCTAAGGGGAACGGGGGCCCTATGGCTCTCTGGAAACACCATATATTTT. Its translation: CASSLRGTGALWLSGNTIYF. The chain carries TRBV28 and TRBJ1-3; D is perhaps TRBD1 (6 bases). The germline CDR1 and CDR2 sequences are MDHEN and SYDVKM. The CDR3 has 20 amino acids. Trimming stripped 5 bases from V and 0 bases from J, with 26 bases between.

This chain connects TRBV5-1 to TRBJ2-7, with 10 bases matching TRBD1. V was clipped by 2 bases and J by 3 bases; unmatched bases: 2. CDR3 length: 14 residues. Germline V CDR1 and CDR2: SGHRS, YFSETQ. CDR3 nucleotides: TGCGCCAGCAGCTTTGGGACAGGGGACTACGAGCAGTACTTC. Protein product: CASSFGTGDYEQYF. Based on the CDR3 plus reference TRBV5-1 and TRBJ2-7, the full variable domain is KAGVTQTPRYLIKTRGQQVTLSCSPISGHRSVSWYQQTPGQGLQFLFEYFSETQRNKGNFPGRFSGRQFSNSRSEMNVSTLELGDSALYLCASSFGTGDYEQYFGPGTRLTVT.

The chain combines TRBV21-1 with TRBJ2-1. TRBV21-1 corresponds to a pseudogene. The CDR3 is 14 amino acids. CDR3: CASSKTRPYNEQFF. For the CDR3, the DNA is TGTGCCAGCAGCAAAACAAGGCCGTACAATGAGCAGTTCTTC.